This TCR beta chain was sequenced during a study of T cells after yellow fever vaccination. Across the study: SMART-Seq v4 Ultra Low Input prepared libraries from low-cell fractions.

Study findings and constraints: A limited proportion of clonotypes was detected within both the CD4 and CD8 compartments. Abundant clonotypes from the bulk population could contaminate FACS-sorted repertoires.

To note about this clonotype: Its antigen remains unknown. A much bigger clone sits one base away, suggesting this may be a read error.

It was through 5'RACE template switching that TCR cDNA was made, with a universal primer site and UMIs added. TCRdb re-called the 5' RACE reads with MiXCR, one entry per CDR3 protein. The table includes 340,000 or so distinct CDR3 sequences, 12% detected once. CDR3 size: 12 residues. V was trimmed by 2 bases and J by 2 bases, leaving 4 bases between them. The V gene's germline CDR1 is SGHDT and CDR2 YYEEEE. The chain joins TRBV5-6 to TRBJ1-2, with D unclear. The receptor comes from a young man who received the YFV17D yellow fever vaccine. The sequences come from CD4+ T cells sorted from PBMCs, collected 15 days after the yellow fever booster vaccination. In DNA, the CDR3 is TGTGCCAGCAGCTTCCTAAACTATGGCTACACCTTC. It codes for CASSFLNYGYTF. Based on the CDR3 plus reference TRBV5-6 and TRBJ1-2, the full variable domain is DAGVTQSPTHLIKTRGQQVTLRCSPKSGHDTVSWYQQALGQGPQFIFQYYEEEERQRGNFPDRFSGHQFPNYSSELNVNALLLGDSALYLCASSFLNYGYTFGSGTRLTVV.